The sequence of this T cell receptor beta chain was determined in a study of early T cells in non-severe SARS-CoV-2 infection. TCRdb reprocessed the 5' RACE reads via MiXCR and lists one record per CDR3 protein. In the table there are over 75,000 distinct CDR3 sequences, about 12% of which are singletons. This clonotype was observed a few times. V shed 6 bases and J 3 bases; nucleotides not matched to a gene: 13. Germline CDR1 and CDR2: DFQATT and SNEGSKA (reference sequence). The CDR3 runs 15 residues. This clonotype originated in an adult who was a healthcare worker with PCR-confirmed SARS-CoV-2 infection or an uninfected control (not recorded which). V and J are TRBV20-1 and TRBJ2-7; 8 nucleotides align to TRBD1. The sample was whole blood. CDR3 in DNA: TGCAGTGCCTCCCCCACCGGGACAGGACTCTACGAGCAGTACTTC. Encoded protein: CSASPTGTGLYEQYF.